This TCR beta chain was captured in a study of T-cell reconstitution after alpha-beta-depleted transplantation in children. Comment on this clonotype: Its specificity is unknown.

Unique molecular identifiers were used in preparing the TCRbeta library. TCRdb ran MiXCR on the PCR reads and lists one entry per CDR3 protein. The repertoire holds about 440,000 distinct CDR3 sequences, with roughly 44% as singletons. The CDR3 extends over 16 amino acids. Germline V gives CDR1 KGHSH, CDR2 LQKENI. V lost 2 bases and J lost 2, with 16 bases in between. Study-level findings and limits: T-cell numbers and diversity, one year after transplant, stemmed largely from T cells that were newly produced. After transplant, high TCRbeta diversity at day 60 in some patients arose from surviving recipient T cells and thymic progenitors. At around two months after transplant, the alpha-beta T cells were reportedly derived from several hundred expanded clones that came from non-depleted graft cells.

The receptor was isolated from a girl between 2 and 10 years old with aplastic anemia, due to receive a stem cell transplant. V is TRBV18 and J is TRBJ2-7, with D possibly being TRBD2 (6 bases). Here the sequenced sample was PBMCs, taken before TCRalphabeta/CD19-depleted stem cell transplant. For the CDR3, the DNA is TGTGCCAGCTCACCAATGGGATCGGGACTGGCCTACGAGCAGTACTTC. This translates into CASSPMGSGLAYEQYF.